This T cell receptor beta chain was retrieved from a study of OX40 agonist ivuxolimab in advanced cancers. On this clone: Its antigen is not known.

Germline V gives CDR1 LNHNV, CDR2 YYDKDF (reference sequence). The CDR3 covers 16 residues. V was shortened by 0 bases and J by 2 bases, with 13 bases between the two germline ends. Cycle 7 day 1, cycle 4 day 1, and baseline were the timepoints at which blood was sampled. This table comes from immunoSEQ multiplex PCR, and its TCRdb copy is limited to in-frame clones, with some not included. The data hold approximately 91,000 clones, with 70% to 90% observed a single time. General study findings and limits: Low normalized T-cell clonal expansion was also seen in some nonresponders.

This sequence originates from an adult with an advanced solid tumor such as melanoma, head and neck, liver or kidney cancer. This chain links TRBV15 with TRBJ2-5, with unresolved D. Specimen: CD4+ or CD8+ T cells sorted from blood, collected in a trial of the OX40 agonist ivuxolimab. The CDR3: CATSRDFRSVQETQYF. The CDR3 DNA follows: TGTGCCACCAGCAGAGATTTTAGAAGCGTTCAAGAGACCCAGTACTTC.